The rows below give T cell receptor beta chains drawn from one sample of a study of cytomegalovirus exposure and HLA in healthy donors. Assay: immunoSEQ multiplex PCR; the TCRdb copy retains only in-frame clones and omits some. The repertoire holds 95,000 to 100,000 clones, with approximately 85% as singletons. Sequenced input: PBMCs. Receptor source: a young man in good health and CMV-seronegative. The conserved cysteine and the conserved F or W are not part of the CDR3 here. Each record gives: V gene, J gene, clone size, CDR3 protein. Clone size is stated in some rows and not others, as once, few, many or a class when expanded.

v_call: TRBV18; j_call: TRBJ2-1; clone_size: NA; cdr3_aa: ASSLGTGGTGNEQF
v_call: TRBV5-6; j_call: TRBJ1-5; clone_size: NA; cdr3_aa: ASSLTGAPVGNQPQH
v_call: TRBV29-1; j_call: TRBJ2-3; clone_size: NA; cdr3_aa: SVEDRASGGPVDTQY
v_call: TRBV29-1; j_call: TRBJ2-2; clone_size: NA; cdr3_aa: SVETGTGELF
v_call: TRBV30; j_call: TRBJ2-7; clone_size: NA; cdr3_aa: AWRPSGDYEQY
v_call: TRBV7-8; j_call: TRBJ1-2; clone_size: NA; cdr3_aa: ASSSSPTIYGYT
v_call: TRBV27; j_call: TRBJ2-7; clone_size: NA; cdr3_aa: ASSLSPGQGTSYEQY
v_call: TRBV6-1; j_call: TRBJ2-2; clone_size: NA; cdr3_aa: ASRRASGAAGELF
v_call: TRBV7-2; j_call: TRBJ1-2; clone_size: NA; cdr3_aa: ASSPGGGRGYT
v_call: TRBV15; j_call: TRBJ2-1; clone_size: NA; cdr3_aa: ATSRERLAGGNEQF
v_call: TRBV4-3; j_call: TRBJ2-7; clone_size: NA; cdr3_aa: ASSQGPVFGTGMEHEQY
v_call: TRBV6-4; j_call: TRBJ2-1; clone_size: NA; cdr3_aa: ASSYTLGGNEQF
v_call: TRBV28; j_call: TRBJ2-1; clone_size: NA; cdr3_aa: ASSGGASYNEQF
v_call: TRBV5-1; j_call: TRBJ1-2; clone_size: NA; cdr3_aa: ASSLEGANYGYT
v_call: TRBV19; j_call: TRBJ1-1; clone_size: NA; cdr3_aa: ASSRRERNTEAF
v_call: TRBV7-9; j_call: TRBJ2-5; clone_size: NA; cdr3_aa: ASSLSLSGVETQY
v_call: TRBV25-1; j_call: TRBJ1-1; clone_size: NA; cdr3_aa: ASSGTGFVAF
v_call: TRBV9; j_call: TRBJ2-7; clone_size: NA; cdr3_aa: ASSTGQGSYEQY
v_call: TRBV19; j_call: TRBJ1-1; clone_size: few; cdr3_aa: ASSMASTGGNTEAF
v_call: TRBV7-2; j_call: TRBJ1-5; clone_size: NA; cdr3_aa: ASSSQGGYNQPQH
v_call: TRBV11-2; j_call: TRBJ2-1; clone_size: NA; cdr3_aa: ASSPIREVYNEQF
v_call: TRBV7-2; j_call: TRBJ2-3; clone_size: few; cdr3_aa: ASSTRQATTQY
v_call: TRBV4-3; j_call: TRBJ2-1; clone_size: once; cdr3_aa: ASSQGTGGSYNEQF
v_call: TRBV28; j_call: TRBJ2-1; clone_size: NA; cdr3_aa: ASSFSARENEQF
v_call: TRBV27; j_call: TRBJ2-5; clone_size: NA; cdr3_aa: ASSLWARDQETQY
v_call: TRBV4-1; j_call: TRBJ1-1; clone_size: once; cdr3_aa: ASSLSPTDNTEAF
v_call: TRBV19; j_call: TRBJ2-5; clone_size: NA; cdr3_aa: ASSISQGRQETQY
v_call: TRBV6-5; j_call: TRBJ2-1; clone_size: few; cdr3_aa: ASSYSFEGLYNEQF
v_call: TRBV27; j_call: TRBJ1-5; clone_size: NA; cdr3_aa: ASSLLGTGTQPQH
v_call: TRBV21-1; j_call: TRBJ1-5; clone_size: few; cdr3_aa: ASSKEGDSNQPQH
v_call: TRBV7-2; j_call: TRBJ1-5; clone_size: NA; cdr3_aa: ASTLPGQPQH
v_call: TRBV9; j_call: TRBJ2-2; clone_size: NA; cdr3_aa: ASSVYGTGVTGELF
v_call: TRBV4-3; j_call: TRBJ2-5; clone_size: NA; cdr3_aa: ASSQDMGRGETQY
v_call: TRBV9; j_call: TRBJ2-3; clone_size: NA; cdr3_aa: ASSVATPRTSGSLTDTQY
v_call: TRBV27; j_call: TRBJ1-2; clone_size: NA; cdr3_aa: ASGTGHGYT
v_call: TRBV5-5; j_call: TRBJ1-2; clone_size: NA; cdr3_aa: ASSLGRQLFYGYT
v_call: TRBV4-2; j_call: TRBJ2-7; clone_size: few; cdr3_aa: ASSQDQSGGSDEQY
v_call: TRBV6-5; j_call: TRBJ1-3; clone_size: once; cdr3_aa: ASSSTGGPGNTIY
v_call: TRBV25-1; j_call: TRBJ1-5; clone_size: NA; cdr3_aa: ASSARDRGWSNQPQH
v_call: TRBV28; j_call: TRBJ2-7; clone_size: NA; cdr3_aa: ATARGHPTYEQY
v_call: TRBV5-1; j_call: TRBJ1-5; clone_size: NA; cdr3_aa: ASSPGTGGDLGSNQPQH